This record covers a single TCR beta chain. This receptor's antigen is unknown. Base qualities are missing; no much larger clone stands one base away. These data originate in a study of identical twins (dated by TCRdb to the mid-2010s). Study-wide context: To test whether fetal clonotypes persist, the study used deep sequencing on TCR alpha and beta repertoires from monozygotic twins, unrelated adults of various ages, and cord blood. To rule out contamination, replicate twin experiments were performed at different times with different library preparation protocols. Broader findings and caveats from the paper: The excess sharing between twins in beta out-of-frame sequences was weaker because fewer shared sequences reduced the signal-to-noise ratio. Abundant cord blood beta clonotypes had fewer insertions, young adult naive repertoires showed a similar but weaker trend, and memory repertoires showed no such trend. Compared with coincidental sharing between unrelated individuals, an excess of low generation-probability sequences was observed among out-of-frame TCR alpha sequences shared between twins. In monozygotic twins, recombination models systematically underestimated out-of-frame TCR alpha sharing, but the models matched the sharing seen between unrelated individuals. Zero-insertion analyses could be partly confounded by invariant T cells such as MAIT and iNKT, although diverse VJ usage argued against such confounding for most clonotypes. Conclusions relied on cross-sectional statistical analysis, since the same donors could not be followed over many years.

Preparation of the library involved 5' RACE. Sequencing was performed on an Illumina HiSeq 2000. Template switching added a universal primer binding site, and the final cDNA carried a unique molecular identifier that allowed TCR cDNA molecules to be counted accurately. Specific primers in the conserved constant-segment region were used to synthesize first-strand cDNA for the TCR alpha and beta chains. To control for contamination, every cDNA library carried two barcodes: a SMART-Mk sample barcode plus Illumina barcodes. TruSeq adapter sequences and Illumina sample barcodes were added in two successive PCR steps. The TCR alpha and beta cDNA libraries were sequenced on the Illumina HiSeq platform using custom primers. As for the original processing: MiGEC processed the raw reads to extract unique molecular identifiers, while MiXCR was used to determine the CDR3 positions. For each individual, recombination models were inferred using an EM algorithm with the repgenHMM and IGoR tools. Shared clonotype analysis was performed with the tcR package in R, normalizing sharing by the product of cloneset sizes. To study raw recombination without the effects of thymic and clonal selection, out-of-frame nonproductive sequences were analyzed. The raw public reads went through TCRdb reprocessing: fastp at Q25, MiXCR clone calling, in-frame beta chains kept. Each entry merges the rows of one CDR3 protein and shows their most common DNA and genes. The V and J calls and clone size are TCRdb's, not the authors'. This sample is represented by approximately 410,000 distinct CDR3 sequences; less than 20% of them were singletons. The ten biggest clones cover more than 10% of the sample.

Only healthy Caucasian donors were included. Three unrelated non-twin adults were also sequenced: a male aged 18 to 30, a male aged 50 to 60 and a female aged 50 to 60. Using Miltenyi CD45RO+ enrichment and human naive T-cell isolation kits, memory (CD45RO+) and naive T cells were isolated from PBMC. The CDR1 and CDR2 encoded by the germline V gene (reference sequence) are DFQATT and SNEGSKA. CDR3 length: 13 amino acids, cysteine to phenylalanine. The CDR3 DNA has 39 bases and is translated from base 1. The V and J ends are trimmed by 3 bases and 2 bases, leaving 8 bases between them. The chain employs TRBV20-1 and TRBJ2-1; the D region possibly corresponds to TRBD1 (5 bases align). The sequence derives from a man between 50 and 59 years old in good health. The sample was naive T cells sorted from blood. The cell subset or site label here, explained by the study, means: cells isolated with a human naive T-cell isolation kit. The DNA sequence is TGCAGTGCTAGGACAGACCCCTACAATGAGCAGTTCTTC. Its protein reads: CSARTDPYNEQFF.